These 2 T cell receptor beta chains originate from one sample sequenced in a study of cytomegalovirus exposure and HLA in healthy donors. Primers: 60 Vbeta forward and 13 Jbeta reverse. The table came from immunoSEQ multiplex PCR; TCRdb's copy has only in-frame clones and leaves some out. The sample carries about 150,000 clones, around 74% recorded once. The sequenced sample consisted of PBMCs. These TCRs come from a man aged 45-65 years in good health and CMV-seropositive.

The gene calls are TRBV5-1 and TRBJ2-1; D ambiguous. CDR1 and CDR2 (germline): SGHRS, YFSETQ. Trimming cost V 0 bases and J 10 bases, with 11 bases left between them. The CDR3 is 13 residues long. The CDR3 nucleotides read TGCGCCAGCAGCTTGGATCCCGGTGAGGAGCAGTTCTTC. Protein sequence: CASSLDPGEEQFF.

The rearrangement uses TRBV13 and TRBJ2-7; maybe TRBD1 (6 bases). V was trimmed by 0 bases and J by 6 bases, leaving 12 bases between them. The CDR3 sequence is 14 residues long. Germline V CDR1 and CDR2: PRHDT, FYEKMQ (reference sequence). CDR3 protein: CASSLGTGLSEQYF. In DNA form, the CDR3 reads TGTGCCAGCAGCTTAGGGACAGGACTCAGCGAGCAGTACTTC.